The 15 T cell receptor beta chains below come from one sample, sequenced in a study of T cell repertoires in aging, cancer and after chemotherapy. Multiplex touch-down PCR with TRB-A/B primers amplified rearranged V-D-J TRB sequences. TCRdb reanalysed the multiplex PCR reads using MiXCR and keeps one entry per CDR3 protein. The repertoire holds about 800 distinct CDR3 sequences, 15% to 25% seen once, with 15% in the top ten. The template was genomic DNA from peripheral blood, not RNA. The source material was blood. The receptors stem from a human donor with a blood cancer.

A word on this clonotype: A much larger clone sits a single nucleotide away, making a read error possible. The chain combines TRBV2 with TRBJ2-5, with D possibly TRBD2 on 6 matching bases. The CDR3 has 15 amino acids. CDR1 and CDR2 (germline): SNHLY, FYNNEI. DNA of the CDR3: TGTGTCAGCAGTGCGTCTAGCGTTAGACAAGAGACCCAGTACTTC. Translated, it gives CVSSASSVRQETQYF.

Within the sample, this clonotype is large. The genes are TRBV19 and TRBJ2-7; either TRBD1 or TRBD2 may fit D (5 bases each). Trimming stripped 3 bases from V and 7 bases from J, with 16 bases between. Germline V gene data show CDR1 as LNHDA and CDR2 as SQIVND (reference sequence). The CDR3 has 14 amino acids. CDR3 loop: CASSMGPRSREQYF. DNA for the CDR3: TGTGCCAGTAGTATGGGACCCCGCTCTCGGGAGCAGTACTTC.

The chain combines TRBV25-1 with TRBJ1-5, with D possibly being TRBD1 (5 bases). V lost 3 bases and J lost 5, with 14 bases in between. This CDR3 has 15 amino acids. Germline CDR1 and CDR2: MGHDK and SYGVNS. The CDR3 spells CASSDTGLGHQPQHF. The DNA for the CDR3 is TGTGCCAGCAGTGACACAGGTTTGGGCCATCAGCCCCAGCATTTT.

In this sample, this clonotype is medium-sized. The chain combines TRBV12-3 or TRBV12-4 with TRBJ1-1; the D is unclear. V lost 1 base and J 4 bases, leaving 7 bases between the germline ends. This CDR3 spans 13 amino acids. CDR3 in DNA: TGTGCCAGCAGTTTAGGGTTCCCCACTGAAGCTTTCTTT. This gives the protein CASSLGFPTEAFF.

This clonotype is deemed large. CDR3 DNA sequence: TGCGCCAGCAGCTTGGCTAACCTACAGGGTATGGAGCTGTTTTTT. Its translation is CASSLANLQGMELFF. V and J are TRBV5-1 and TRBJ2-2; D might be TRBD1 (6 bases). Germline V gives CDR1 SGHRS, CDR2 YFSETQ. The CDR3 sequence is 15 residues long. Trimming pared 0 bases from V and 10 bases from J, leaving 16 bases between.

By share of the sample, this clonotype is medium-sized (0.01 to 0.1%). CDR3 amino acids: CASSTPASSGNTIYF. The CDR3 DNA reads as TGTGCCAGCAGCACCCCGGCCAGCTCTGGAAACACCATATATTTT. The chain has TRBV25-1 and TRBJ1-3; D gene ambiguous. Germline CDR1 MGHDK, CDR2 SYGVNS. This CDR3 has 15 amino acids. Trimming took 6 bases from V and 0 from J, leaving 12 bases between them.

The chain couples TRBV5-1 to TRBJ1-6; 9 bases fit TRBD1. The trim removed 4 bases at V and 9 bases at J, leaving 5 bases unmatched. CDR1 SGHRS and CDR2 YFSETQ come from the germline V gene. The CDR3 contains 14 residues. CDR3 in DNA: TGCGCCAGCAGCCCGGGACAGGGTGGTTCACCCCTCCACTTT. It codes for CASSPGQGGSPLHF.

This clonotype is medium-sized within its sample. This chain connects TRBV5-1 to TRBJ1-4, with TRBD1 matching 10 bases. CDR1 and CDR2 from the germline V gene are SGHRS and YFSETQ. The CDR3 is 15 residues long. The V and J ends lost 5 bases and 7 bases, in that order; junction bases with no gene match: 8. Here the CDR3 reads CASRTGGADGEKLFF. CDR3 in DNA: TGCGCCAGCAGGACAGGGGGCGCCGACGGTGAAAAACTGTTTTTT.

Concerning this clonotype: The junction and the germline gene differ at one end; a read error may be behind it. The chain is built from TRBV12-3 or TRBV12-4 and TRBJ1-2; D perhaps matches TRBD1 (5 bases). The CDR3 contains 14 residues. The CDR3: CVSSAVGAYYVYTF. Here the CDR3 DNA reads TGTGTCAGCAGTGCCGTAGGGGCGTACTATGTCTACACCTTC.

By share of the sample, this clonotype is large. The chain joins TRBV12-3 or TRBV12-4 to TRBJ1-5; 9 nucleotides line up with TRBD1. The CDR3 extends over 16 amino acids. V shed 4 bases and J 0 bases; nucleotides not matched to a gene: 4. CDR3: CASSSRQGGSNQPQHF. The CDR3 region has the DNA TGTGCCAGCAGTTCCCGACAGGGGGGTAGCAATCAGCCCCAGCATTTT.

In this sample, this clonotype is medium-sized (0.01 to 0.1%). The V and J genes are TRBV6-1 and TRBJ1-5; D unresolved. V gave up 4 bases and J gave up 6 bases, with 10 bases separating them. Germline values: CDR1 MNHNS, CDR2 SASEGT. The CDR3 has 13 residues. The CDR3 coding sequence is TGTGCCAGCAGTGGGGAAAGGGTTCAGCCCCAGCATTTT. Its translation: CASSGERVQPQHF.

This clonotype is large by share. In DNA form, the CDR3 reads TGTGCCAGCAGTGACCAGGGCCATAGACAGGGTTGGAGCTATGGCTACACCTTC. Protein: CASSDQGHRQGWSYGYTF. The rearrangement uses TRBV6-5 and TRBJ1-2; 7 bases match TRBD1. This CDR3 has 18 amino acids. Germline CDR1 reads MNHEY; CDR2 reads SVGAGI. The J segment lost 4 bases and the V segment lost 5 bases, leaving 19 bases of the junction unmatched.

This chain connects TRBV20-1 to TRBJ2-1; 9 positions match TRBD2. Looked up from germline, CDR1 is DFQATT and CDR2 is SNEGSKA (reference sequence). This CDR3 has 14 amino acids. Unmatched junction bases numbered 9, after V lost 5 bases and J lost 7 bases. CDR3 region: CSARAGGPGNEQFF. CDR3 coding DNA: TGCAGTGCTCGGGCGGGGGGGCCGGGTAATGAGCAGTTCTTC.

This clonotype was picked up a small number of times. The V call is TRBV5-1, the J call TRBJ2-4, with D perhaps matching TRBD2 (5 bases). CDR3 length equals 17 residues. V was pared by 0 bases and J by 0 bases, with 13 bases between. Germline-derived CDR1 and CDR2 are SGHRS and YFSETQ. CDR3 amino acids: CASSLAGELLAKNIQYF. CDR3 in DNA: TGCGCCAGCAGCTTGGCCGGGGAGCTGTTAGCCAAAAACATTCAGTACTTC.

This clonotype qualifies as medium-sized. The J gene is TRBJ2-3, the V gene TRBV11-2; tentative D call: TRBD2 (6 bases). The CDR3 is made up of 18 amino acids. The V gene's germline CDR1 is SGHAT and CDR2 FQNNGV. With 5 bases removed from V and 4 bases from J, the gap between germline ends came to 25 bases. The CDR3 region has the DNA TGTGCCAGCAGCCCCCCATCTTCGGAGGGCGGGGTGGCAGATACGCAGTATTTT. Amino acid sequence: CASSPPSSEGGVADTQYF.